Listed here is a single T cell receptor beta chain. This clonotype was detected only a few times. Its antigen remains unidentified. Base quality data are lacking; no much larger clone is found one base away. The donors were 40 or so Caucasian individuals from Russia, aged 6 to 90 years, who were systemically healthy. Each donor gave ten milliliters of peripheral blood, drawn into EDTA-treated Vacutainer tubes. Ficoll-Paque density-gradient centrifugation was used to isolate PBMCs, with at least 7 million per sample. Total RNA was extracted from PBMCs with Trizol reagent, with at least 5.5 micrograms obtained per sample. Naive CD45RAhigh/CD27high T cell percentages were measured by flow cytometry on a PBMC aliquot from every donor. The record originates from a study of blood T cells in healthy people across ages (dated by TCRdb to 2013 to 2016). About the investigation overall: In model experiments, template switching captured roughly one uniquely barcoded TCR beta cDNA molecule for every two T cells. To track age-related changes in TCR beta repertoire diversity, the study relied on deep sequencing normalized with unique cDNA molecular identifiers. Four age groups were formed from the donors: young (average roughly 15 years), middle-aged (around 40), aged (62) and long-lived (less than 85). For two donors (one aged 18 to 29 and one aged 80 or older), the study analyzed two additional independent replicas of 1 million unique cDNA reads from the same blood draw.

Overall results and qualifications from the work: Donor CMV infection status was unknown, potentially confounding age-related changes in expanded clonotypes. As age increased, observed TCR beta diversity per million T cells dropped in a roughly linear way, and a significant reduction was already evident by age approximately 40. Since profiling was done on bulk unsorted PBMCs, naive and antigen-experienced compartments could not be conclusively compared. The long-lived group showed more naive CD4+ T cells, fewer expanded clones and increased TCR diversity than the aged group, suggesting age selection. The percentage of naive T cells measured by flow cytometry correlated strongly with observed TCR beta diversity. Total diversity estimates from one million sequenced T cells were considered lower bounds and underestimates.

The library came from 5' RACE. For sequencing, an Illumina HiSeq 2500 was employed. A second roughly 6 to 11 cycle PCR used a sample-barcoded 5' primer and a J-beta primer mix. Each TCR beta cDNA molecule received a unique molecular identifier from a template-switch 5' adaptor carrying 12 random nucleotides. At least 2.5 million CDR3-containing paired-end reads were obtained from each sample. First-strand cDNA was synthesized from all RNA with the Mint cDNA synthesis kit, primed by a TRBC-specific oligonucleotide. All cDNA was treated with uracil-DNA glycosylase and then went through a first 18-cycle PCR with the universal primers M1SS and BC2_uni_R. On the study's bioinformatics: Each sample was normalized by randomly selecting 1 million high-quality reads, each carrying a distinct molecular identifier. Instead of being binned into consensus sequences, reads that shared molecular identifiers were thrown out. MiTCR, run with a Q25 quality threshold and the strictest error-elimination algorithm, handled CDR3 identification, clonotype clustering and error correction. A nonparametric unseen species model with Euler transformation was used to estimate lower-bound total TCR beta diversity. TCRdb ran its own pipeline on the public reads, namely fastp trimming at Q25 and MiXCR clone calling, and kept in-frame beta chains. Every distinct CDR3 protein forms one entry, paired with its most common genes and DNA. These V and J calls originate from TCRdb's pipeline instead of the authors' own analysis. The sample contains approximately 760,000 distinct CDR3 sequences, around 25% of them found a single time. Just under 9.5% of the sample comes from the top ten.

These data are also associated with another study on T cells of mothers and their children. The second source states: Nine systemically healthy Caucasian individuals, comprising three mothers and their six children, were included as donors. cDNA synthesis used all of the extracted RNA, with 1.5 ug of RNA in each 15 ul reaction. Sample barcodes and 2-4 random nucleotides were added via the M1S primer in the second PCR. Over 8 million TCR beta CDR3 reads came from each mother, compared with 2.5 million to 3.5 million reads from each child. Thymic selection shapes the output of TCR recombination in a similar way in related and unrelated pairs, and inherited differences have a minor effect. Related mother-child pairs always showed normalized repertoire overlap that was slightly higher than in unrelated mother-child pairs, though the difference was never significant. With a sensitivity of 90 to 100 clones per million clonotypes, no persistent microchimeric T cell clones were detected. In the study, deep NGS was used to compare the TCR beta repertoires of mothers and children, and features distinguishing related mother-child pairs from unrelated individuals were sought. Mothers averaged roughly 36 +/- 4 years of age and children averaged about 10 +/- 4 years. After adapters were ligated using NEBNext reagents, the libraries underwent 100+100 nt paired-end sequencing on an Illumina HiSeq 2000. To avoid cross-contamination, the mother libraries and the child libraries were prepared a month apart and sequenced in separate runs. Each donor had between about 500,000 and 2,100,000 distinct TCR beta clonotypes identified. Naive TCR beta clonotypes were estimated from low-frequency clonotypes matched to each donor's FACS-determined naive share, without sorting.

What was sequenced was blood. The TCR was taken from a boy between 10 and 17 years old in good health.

The CDR3 in this case is CATFNRKNTGELFF. The nucleotide sequence is given as TGTGCCACCTTTAACAGAAAGAACACCGGGGAGCTGTTTTTT. In this chain, TRBV10-3 is recombined with TRBJ2-2, with no confidently assigned D gene. CDR1 and CDR2 (ENHRY, SYGVKD) derive from the germline V gene. CDR3 length: 14 amino acids, cysteine to phenylalanine. Here the CDR3 DNA is all that survives: 42 bases in frame from base 1. V sheds 10 bases and J sheds 1 base, leaving 13 bases between their ends.